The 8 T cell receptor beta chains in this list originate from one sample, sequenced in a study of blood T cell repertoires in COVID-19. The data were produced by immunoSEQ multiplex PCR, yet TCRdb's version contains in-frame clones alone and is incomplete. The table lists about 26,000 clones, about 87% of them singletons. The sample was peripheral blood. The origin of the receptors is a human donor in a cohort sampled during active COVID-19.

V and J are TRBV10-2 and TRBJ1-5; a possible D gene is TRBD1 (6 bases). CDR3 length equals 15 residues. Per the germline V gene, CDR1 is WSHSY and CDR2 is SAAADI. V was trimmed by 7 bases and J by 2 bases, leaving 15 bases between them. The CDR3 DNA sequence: TGCGCCAGCAATAGCGGGGGGGCCGGCAATCAGCCCCAGCATTTT. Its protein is CASNSGGAGNQPQHF.

CDR3 protein: CASSLSGLAKNIQYF. As DNA, the CDR3 is TGTGCCAGCAGCCTTAGCGGTTTAGCCAAAAACATTCAGTACTTC. V and J are TRBV11-1 and TRBJ2-4; possible D gene TRBD2, 6 bases. CDR3 length: 15 amino acids. V gave up 5 bases and J gave up 0 bases, with 11 bases separating them. The germline CDR1 and CDR2 sequences are SGHAT and FQDESV (reference sequence).

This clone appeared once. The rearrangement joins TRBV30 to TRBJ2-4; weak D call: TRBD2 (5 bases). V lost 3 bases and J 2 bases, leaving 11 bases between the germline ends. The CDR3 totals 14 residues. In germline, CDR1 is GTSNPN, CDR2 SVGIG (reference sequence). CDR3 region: CAWREAWTKNIQYF. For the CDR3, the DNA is TGTGCCTGGAGGGAGGCCTGGACCAAAAACATTCAGTACTTC.

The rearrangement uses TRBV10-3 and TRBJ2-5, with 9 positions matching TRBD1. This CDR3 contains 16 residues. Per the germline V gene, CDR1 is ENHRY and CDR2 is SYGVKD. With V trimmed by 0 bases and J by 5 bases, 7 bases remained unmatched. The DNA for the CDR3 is TGTGCCATCAGTGAGTCGTGGACAGGGGTAGGGGAGACCCAGTACTTC. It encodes CAISESWTGVGETQYF.

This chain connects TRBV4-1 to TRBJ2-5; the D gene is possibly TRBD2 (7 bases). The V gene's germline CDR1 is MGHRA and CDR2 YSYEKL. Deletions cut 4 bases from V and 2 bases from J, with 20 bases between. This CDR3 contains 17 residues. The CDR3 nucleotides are TGCGCCAGCAGCCGCGGGGCGTGGGGGGGCCATCAAGAGACCCAGTACTTC. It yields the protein CASSRGAWGGHQETQYF.

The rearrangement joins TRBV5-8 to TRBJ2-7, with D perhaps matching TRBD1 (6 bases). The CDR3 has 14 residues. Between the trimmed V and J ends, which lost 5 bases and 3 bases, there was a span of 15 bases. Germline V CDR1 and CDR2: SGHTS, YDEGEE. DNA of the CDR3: TGTGCCAGCAGGGAATCCAGGACAGACTACGAGCAGTACTTC. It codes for CASRESRTDYEQYF.

The CDR3, as DNA: TGCGCCAGCAGCCAATGGACAGAAACCGGGGAGCTGTTTTTT. It specifies CASSQWTETGELFF. J is TRBJ2-2 and V is TRBV4-1; D possibly corresponds to TRBD1 (6 bases). The CDR3 spans 14 residues. The germline V gene encodes CDR1 MGHRA and CDR2 YSYEKL. The ends were cut back, 2 bases at V and 5 bases at J, with 9 bases in the middle.

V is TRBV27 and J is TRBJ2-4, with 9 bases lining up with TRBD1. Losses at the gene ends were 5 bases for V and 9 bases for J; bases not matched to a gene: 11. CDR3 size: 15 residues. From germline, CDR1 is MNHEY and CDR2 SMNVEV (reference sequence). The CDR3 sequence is CASSPLTGGGGIQYF. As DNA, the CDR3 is TGTGCCAGCAGTCCCTTGACAGGGGGTGGTGGCATTCAGTACTTC.